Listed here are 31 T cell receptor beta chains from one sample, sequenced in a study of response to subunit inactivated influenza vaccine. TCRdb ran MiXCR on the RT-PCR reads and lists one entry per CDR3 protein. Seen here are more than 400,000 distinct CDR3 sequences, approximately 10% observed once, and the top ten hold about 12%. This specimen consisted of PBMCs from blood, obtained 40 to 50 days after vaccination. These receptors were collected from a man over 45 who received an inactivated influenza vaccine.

CDR3 coding DNA: TGTGCCAGCTCTTATGGGGTTTATAATTCACCCCTCCACTTT. Amino acid sequence: CASSYGVYNSPLHF. The J gene is TRBJ1-6, the V gene TRBV27; no clear D. The germline V gene has CDR1 MNHEY and CDR2 SMNVEV (reference sequence). V lost 8 bases and J lost 4, with 12 bases in between. This CDR3 has 14 amino acids.

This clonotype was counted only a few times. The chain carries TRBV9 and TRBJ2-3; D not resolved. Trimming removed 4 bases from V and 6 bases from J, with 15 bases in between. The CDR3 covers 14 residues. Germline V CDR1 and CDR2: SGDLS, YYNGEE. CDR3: CASSPRADADTQYF. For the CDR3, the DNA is TGTGCCAGCAGCCCGCGTGCAGATGCGGATACGCAGTATTTT.

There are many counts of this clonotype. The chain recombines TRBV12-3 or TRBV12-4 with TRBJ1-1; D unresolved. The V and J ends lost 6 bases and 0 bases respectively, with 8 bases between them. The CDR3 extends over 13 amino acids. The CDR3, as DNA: TGTGCCAGCAGGGGTCAGGTGAACACTGAAGCTTTCTTT. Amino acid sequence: CASRGQVNTEAFF.

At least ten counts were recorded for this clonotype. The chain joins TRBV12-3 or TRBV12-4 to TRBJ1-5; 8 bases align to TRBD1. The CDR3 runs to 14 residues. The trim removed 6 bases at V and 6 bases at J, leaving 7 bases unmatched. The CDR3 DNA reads TGTGCCAGCAGCTCCGACAGGGGTTTTCAGCCCCAGCATTTT. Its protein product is CASSSDRGFQPQHF.

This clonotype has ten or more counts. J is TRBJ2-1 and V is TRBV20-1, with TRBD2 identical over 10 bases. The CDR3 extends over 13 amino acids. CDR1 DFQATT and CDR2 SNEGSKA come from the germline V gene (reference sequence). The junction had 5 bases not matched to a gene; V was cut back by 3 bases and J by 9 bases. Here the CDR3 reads CSASPAGGLEQFF. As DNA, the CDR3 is TGCAGTGCTAGCCCAGCGGGAGGGCTTGAGCAGTTCTTC.

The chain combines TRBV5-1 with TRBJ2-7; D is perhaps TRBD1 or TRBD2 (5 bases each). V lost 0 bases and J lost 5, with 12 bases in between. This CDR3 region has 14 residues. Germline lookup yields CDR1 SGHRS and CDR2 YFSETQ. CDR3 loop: CASSLGDPVNEQYF. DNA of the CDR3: TGCGCCAGCAGCTTGGGGGACCCAGTTAACGAGCAGTACTTC.

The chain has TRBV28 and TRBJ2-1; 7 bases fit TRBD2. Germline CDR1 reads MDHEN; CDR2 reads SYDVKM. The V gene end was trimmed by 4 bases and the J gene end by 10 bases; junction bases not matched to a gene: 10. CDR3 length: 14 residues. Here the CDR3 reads CASSSPVVAGEQFF. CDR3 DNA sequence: TGTGCCAGCAGTTCCCCTGTGGTAGCGGGCGAGCAGTTCTTC.

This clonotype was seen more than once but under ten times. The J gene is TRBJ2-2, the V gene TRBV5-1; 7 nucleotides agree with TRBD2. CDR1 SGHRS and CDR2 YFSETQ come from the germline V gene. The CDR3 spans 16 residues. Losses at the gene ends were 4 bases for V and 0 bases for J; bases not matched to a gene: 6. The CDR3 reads CASSQGGGANTGELFF. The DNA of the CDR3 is TGCGCCAGCAGCCAGGGCGGGGGAGCGAACACCGGGGAGCTGTTTTTT.

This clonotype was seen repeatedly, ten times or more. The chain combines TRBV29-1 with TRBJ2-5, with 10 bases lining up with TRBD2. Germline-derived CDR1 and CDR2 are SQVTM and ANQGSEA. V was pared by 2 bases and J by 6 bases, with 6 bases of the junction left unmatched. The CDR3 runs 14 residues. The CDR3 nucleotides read TGCAGCGTTGAACTAGCGGGAGTCGTGAAGACCCAGTACTTC. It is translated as CSVELAGVVKTQYF.

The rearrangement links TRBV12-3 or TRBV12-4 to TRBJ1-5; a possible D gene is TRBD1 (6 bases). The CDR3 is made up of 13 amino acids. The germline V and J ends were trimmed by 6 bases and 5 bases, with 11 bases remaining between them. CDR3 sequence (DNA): TGTGCCAGCAGACCACAGGGAGATCAGCCCCAGCATTTT. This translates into CASRPQGDQPQHF.

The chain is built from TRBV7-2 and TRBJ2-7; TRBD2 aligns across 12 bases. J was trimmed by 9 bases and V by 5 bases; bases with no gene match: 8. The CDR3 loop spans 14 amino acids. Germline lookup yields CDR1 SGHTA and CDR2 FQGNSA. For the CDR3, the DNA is TGTGCCAGCAGCGGCGGACTAGCGGGGAAAGGGCAGTACTTC. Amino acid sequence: CASSGGLAGKGQYF.

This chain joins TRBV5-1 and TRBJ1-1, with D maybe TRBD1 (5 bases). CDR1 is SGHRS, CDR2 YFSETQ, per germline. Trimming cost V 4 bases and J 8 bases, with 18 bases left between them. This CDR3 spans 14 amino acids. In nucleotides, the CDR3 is TGCGCCAGCAGCCTGGACGGTGGGACTTTGGAAGCTTTCTTT. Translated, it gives CASSLDGGTLEAFF.

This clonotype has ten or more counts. The CDR3 coding sequence is TGCAGTGCTAGTCAGGGGGCAAGTGAGCAGTACTTC. This codes for CSASQGASEQYF. This chain connects TRBV20-1 to TRBJ2-7, with 8 positions matching TRBD1. Germline-derived CDR1 and CDR2 are DFQATT and SNEGSKA (reference sequence). This CDR3 is 12 amino acids long. The V and J ends lost 3 bases and 7 bases, in that order; junction bases with no gene match: 5.

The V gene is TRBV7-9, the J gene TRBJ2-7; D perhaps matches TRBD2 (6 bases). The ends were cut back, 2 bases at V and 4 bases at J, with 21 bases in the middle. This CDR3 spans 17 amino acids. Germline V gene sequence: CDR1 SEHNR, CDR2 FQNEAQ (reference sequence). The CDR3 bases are TGTGCCAGCAGCTTACATCCGCCCGGGCTAGCGTTATACGAGCAGTACTTC. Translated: CASSLHPPGLALYEQYF.

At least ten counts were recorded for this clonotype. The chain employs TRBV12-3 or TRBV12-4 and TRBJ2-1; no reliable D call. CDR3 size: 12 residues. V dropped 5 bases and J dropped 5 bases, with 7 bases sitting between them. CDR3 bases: TGTGCCAGCAGTATTAACAACAATGAGCAGTTCTTC. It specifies CASSINNNEQFF.

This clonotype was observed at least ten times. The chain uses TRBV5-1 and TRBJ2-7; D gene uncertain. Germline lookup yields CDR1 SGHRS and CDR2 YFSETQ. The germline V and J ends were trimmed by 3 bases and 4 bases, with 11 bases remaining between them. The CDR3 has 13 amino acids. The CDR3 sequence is CASSSLGEYEQYF. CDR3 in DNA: TGCGCCAGCAGCTCCTTAGGAGAGTACGAGCAGTACTTC.

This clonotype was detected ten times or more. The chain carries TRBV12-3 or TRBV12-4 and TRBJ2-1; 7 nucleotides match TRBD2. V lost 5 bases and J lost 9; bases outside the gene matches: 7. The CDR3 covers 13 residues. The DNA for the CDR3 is TGTGCCAGCAGTATGACTAGCTTGGGTGAGCAGTTCTTC. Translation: CASSMTSLGEQFF.

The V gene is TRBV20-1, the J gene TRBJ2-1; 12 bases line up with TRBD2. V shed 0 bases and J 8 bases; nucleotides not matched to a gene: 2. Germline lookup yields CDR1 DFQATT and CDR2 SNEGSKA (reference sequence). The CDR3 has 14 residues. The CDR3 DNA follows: TGCAGTGCTAGAGATCTAGCGGGAGGGGATGAGCAGTTCTTC. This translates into CSARDLAGGDEQFF.

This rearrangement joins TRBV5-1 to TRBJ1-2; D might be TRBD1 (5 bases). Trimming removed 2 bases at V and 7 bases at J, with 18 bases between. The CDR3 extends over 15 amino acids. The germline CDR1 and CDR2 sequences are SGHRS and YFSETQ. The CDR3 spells CASSLPGPRTGGYTF. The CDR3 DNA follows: TGCGCCAGCAGCTTACCGGGACCGAGAACTGGTGGCTACACCTTC.

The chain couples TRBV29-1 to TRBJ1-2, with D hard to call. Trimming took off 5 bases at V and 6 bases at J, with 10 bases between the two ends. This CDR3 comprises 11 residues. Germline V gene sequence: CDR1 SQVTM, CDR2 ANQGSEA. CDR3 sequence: CSVTRQDGYTF. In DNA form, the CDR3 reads TGCAGCGTTACGAGGCAGGATGGCTACACCTTC. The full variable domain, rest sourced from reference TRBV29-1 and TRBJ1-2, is SAVISQKPSRDICQRGTSLTIQCQVDSQVTMMFWYRQQPGQSLTLIATANQGSEATYESGFVIDKFPISRPNLTFSTLTVSNMSPEDSSIYLCSVTRQDGYTFGSGTRLTVV.

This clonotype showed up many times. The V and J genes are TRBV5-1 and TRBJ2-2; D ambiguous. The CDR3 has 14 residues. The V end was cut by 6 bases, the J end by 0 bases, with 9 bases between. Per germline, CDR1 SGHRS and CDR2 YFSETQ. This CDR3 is CASMFESNTGELFF. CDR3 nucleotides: TGCGCCAGCATGTTTGAGTCGAACACCGGGGAGCTGTTTTTT.

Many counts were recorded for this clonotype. The CDR3 nucleotides are TGCAGCGCAGCGGGACAGAGTTTCAATGAGCAGTTCTTC. This sequence encodes CSAAGQSFNEQFF. V and J are TRBV29-1 and TRBJ2-1; D is tentatively TRBD1 or TRBD2 (7 bases each). Germline V gene data show CDR1 as SQVTM and CDR2 as ANQGSEA. The ends were cut back, 7 bases at V and 6 bases at J, with 16 bases in the middle. The CDR3 spans 13 residues.

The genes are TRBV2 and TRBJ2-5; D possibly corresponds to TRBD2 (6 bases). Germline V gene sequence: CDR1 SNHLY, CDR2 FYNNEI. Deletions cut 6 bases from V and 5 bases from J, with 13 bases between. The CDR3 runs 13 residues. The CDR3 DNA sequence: TGTGCCAGCAGCCGGGACTTCGGTGAGACCCAGTACTTC. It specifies CASSRDFGETQYF. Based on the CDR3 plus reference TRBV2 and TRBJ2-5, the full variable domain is EPEVTQTPSHQVTQMGQEVILRCVPISNHLYFYWYRQILGQKVEFLVSFYNNEISEKSEIFDDQFSVERPDGSNFTLKIRSTKLEDSAMYFCASSRDFGETQYFGPGTRLLVL.

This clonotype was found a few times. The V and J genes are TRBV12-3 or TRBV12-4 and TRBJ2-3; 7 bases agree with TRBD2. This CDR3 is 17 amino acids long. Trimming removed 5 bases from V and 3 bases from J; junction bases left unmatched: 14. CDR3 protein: CASSKTNPSGKTDTQYF. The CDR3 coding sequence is TGTGCCAGCAGTAAAACCAACCCTAGCGGAAAAACAGATACGCAGTATTTT.

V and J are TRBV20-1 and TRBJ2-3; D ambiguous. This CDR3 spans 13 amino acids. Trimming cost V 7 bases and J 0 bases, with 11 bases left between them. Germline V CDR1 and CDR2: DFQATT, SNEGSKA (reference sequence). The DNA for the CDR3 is TGCAGTGGCACGGCCCTTAGCACAGATACGCAGTATTTT. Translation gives CSGTALSTDTQYF.

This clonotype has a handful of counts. This CDR3 reads CASSAPDLINEQFF. CDR3 nucleotide sequence: TGTGCCAGCAGCGCTCCGGACCTAATCAATGAGCAGTTCTTC. J is TRBJ2-1 and V is TRBV11-2, with no clear D. The CDR3 has 14 residues. Trimming removed 5 bases from V and 6 bases from J, with 14 bases in between. Germline V gene data show CDR1 as SGHAT and CDR2 as FQNNGV. The variable domain in full, with the rest retrieved from reference TRBV11-2 and TRBJ2-1, is EAGVAQSPRYKIIEKRQSVAFWCNPISGHATLYWYQQILGQGPKLLIQFQNNGVVDDSQLPKDRFSAERLKGVDSTLKIQPAKLEDSAVYLCASSAPDLINEQFFGPGTRLTVL.

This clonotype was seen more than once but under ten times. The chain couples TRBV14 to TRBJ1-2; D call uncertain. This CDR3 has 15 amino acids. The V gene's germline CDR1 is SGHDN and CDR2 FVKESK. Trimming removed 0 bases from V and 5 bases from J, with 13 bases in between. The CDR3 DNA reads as TGTGCCAGCAGCCAAGATCGAGGACTTTGGTATGGCTACACCTTC. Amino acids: CASSQDRGLWYGYTF.

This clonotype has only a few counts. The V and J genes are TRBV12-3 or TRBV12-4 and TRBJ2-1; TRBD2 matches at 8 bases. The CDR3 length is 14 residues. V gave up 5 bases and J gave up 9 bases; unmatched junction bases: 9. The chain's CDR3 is CASSPSGSWGEQFF. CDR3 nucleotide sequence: TGTGCCAGCAGTCCCAGCGGGAGTTGGGGTGAGCAGTTCTTC.

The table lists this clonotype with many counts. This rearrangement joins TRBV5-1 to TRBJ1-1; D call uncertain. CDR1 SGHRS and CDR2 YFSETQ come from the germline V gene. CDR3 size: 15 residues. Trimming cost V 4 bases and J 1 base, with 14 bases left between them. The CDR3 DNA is TGCGCCAGCAGCCCAGCGTGGACGGCGAACACTGAAGCTTTCTTT. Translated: CASSPAWTANTEAFF.

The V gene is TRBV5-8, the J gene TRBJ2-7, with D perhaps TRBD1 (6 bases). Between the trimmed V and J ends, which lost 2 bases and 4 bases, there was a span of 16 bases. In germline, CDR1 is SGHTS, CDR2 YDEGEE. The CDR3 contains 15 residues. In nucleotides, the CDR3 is TGTGCCAGCAGCTTAACAGGGTACTCCTTTTACGAGCAGTACTTC. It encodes CASSLTGYSFYEQYF.

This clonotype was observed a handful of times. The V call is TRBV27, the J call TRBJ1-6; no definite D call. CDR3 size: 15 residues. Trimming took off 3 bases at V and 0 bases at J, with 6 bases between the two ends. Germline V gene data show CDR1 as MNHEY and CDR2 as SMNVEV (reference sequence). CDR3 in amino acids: CASSFRRSYNSPLHF. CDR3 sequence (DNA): TGTGCCAGCAGTTTCCGACGCTCCTATAATTCACCCCTCCACTTT.